This TCR beta chain was found in a study of patients and donors after allogeneic stem cell transplantation. TCRdb passed the RT-PCR reads through MiXCR, listing each CDR3 protein once. The table records fewer than 60,000 distinct CDR3 sequences, about an eighth of them present only once. This clonotype was detected a few times. Trimming pared 6 bases from V and 4 bases from J, leaving 19 bases between. CDR3 size: 15 residues. The germline gives CDR1 SGHRS, CDR2 YFSETQ. This chain uses TRBV5-1 with TRBJ2-5; the D gene is possibly TRBD1 (6 bases). This receptor was obtained from a human donor who was either an allogeneic HSCT recipient or a stem cell or donor lymphocyte infusion donor (not recorded which). It is not recorded whose cells these are; they may come from a transplant donor. The sample taken for sequencing was blood, either unsorted or a sorted T cell fraction (not recorded which). The chain's CDR3 is CASTRSGTTLETQYF. In DNA form, the CDR3 reads TGCGCCAGCACCCGTTCCGGGACAACCCTAGAGACCCAGTACTTC.